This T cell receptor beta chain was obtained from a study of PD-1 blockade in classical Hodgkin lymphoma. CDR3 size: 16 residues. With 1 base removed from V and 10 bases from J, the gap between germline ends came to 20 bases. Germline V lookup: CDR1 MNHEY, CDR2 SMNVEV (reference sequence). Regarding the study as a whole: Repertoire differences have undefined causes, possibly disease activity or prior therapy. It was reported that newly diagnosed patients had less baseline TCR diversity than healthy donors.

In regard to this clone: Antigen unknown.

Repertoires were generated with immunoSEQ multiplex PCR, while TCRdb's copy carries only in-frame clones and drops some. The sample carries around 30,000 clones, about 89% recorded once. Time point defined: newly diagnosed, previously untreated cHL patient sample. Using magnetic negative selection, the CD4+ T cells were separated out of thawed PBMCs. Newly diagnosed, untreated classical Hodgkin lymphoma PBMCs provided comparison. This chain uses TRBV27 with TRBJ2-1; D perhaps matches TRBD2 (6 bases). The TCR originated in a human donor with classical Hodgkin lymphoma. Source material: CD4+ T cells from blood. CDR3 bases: TGTGCCAGCAGTTTATTCACTAGCCTGCCTATGGGGGAGCAGTTCTTC. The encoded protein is CASSLFTSLPMGEQFF.